These T cell receptor beta chains were read from a single sample in a study of naive and memory T cell subsets. From the 5' RACE reads, TCRdb called clonotypes with MiXCR, one entry per CDR3 protein. The data contain some 60,000 distinct CDR3 sequences, 8% to 9% of them seen just once; the ten biggest clones take up about 19%. Source of these receptors: a female donor in good health. The CDR3 runs from the conserved cysteine through the conserved F or W. The D gene is left open where the match is weak. Clone size is stated in some rows and not others, as once, few, many or a class when expanded.

abundance	d_gene	v_gene	j_gene	CDR3nt	CDR3aa
-	TRBD2	TRBV7-9	TRBJ2-2	TGTGCCAGCAGCTCACTAGCGGGGAACACCGGGGAGCTGTTTTTT	CASSSLAGNTGELFF
-	TRBD2	TRBV7-9	TRBJ2-7	TGTGCCAGCATTAGCGGGAGCGACGAGCAGTACTTC	CASISGSDEQYF
few	TRBD1	TRBV6-1	TRBJ2-7	TGTGCCAGCAACCGACAGGGATCCTACGAGCAGTACTTC	CASNRQGSYEQYF
many	TRBD1	TRBV6-6	TRBJ1-2	TGTGCCAGCACCGACAGGGGAGAGGGCTACACCTTC	CASTDRGEGYTF
-	-	TRBV2	TRBJ1-3	TGTGCCAGCAGACAGGTTTCCTCTGGAAACACCATATATTTT	CASRQVSSGNTIYF
-	-	TRBV2	TRBJ1-6	TGTGCCAGCAGGGACAGAAGCCCACCCCTCCACTTT	CASRDRSPPLHF
-	-	TRBV5-1	TRBJ1-5	TGCGCCAGCAGCTCTGGAGCAGGGGACAATCAGCCCCAGCATTTT	CASSSGAGDNQPQHF
many	-	TRBV5-1	TRBJ1-1	TGCGCCAGCAGCCCGGAGACAGGCTCTGGCACTGAAGCTTTCTTT	CASSPETGSGTEAFF
few	-	TRBV6-6	TRBJ1-1	TGTGCCAGCAGTTACTCGAAGTTTCTGGACACTGAAGCTTTCTTT	CASSYSKFLDTEAFF
few	TRBD2	TRBV30	TRBJ2-7	TGTGCCTGGACCTCAAGCGGGAGCGTCAGGCAGTACTTC	CAWTSSGSVRQYF
few	-	TRBV19	TRBJ2-7	TGTGCCAGTAGTACCCGGCAGGGATCCATCTACGAGCAGTACTTC	CASSTRQGSIYEQYF
few	-	TRBV27	TRBJ2-1	TGTGCCAGCAGTAATATTGGCAATGAGCAGTTCTTC	CASSNIGNEQFF
few	-	TRBV29-1	TRBJ2-1	TGCAGCGTTACGACCTACAATGAGCAGTTCTTC	CSVTTYNEQFF
-	TRBD2	TRBV20-1	TRBJ2-1	TGCAGTGCTAGACCCCCCCCCGGGGACTACAGGACCAATGAGCAGTTCTTC	CSARPPPGDYRTNEQFF
-	-	TRBV18	TRBJ2-2	TGTGCCACCCTCACCGGTTCGGGAAGGAACACCGGGGAGCTGTTTTTT	CATLTGSGRNTGELFF
few	TRBD2	TRBV27	TRBJ2-1	TGTGCCAGCAGTTCCCACGGTAGCGGGCCGAGTAGAGAATTCTTC	CASSSHGSGPSREFF
-	TRBD2	TRBV20-1	TRBJ2-1	TGCAGTGCTCCGACCGGGACTAGCAGATACAATGAGCAGTTCTTC	CSAPTGTSRYNEQFF
-	-	TRBV6-5	TRBJ1-1	TGTGCCAGCAGCCTTAACTTTGGCACTGAAGCTTTCTTT	CASSLNFGTEAFF
many	-	TRBV7-2	TRBJ2-3	TGTGCCAGCAGCTTATTCGTCACAGATACGCAGTATTTT	CASSLFVTDTQYF
many	-	TRBV29-1	TRBJ2-3	TGCAGCGTTGAGCAGGCCGCCCGGGATACGCAGTATTTT	CSVEQAARDTQYF
-	-	TRBV27	TRBJ1-2	TGTGCCAGCAGTTCGGGGACCTCTGACTATGGCTACACCTTC	CASSSGTSDYGYTF
few	-	TRBV10-3	TRBJ2-1	TGTGCCATCAGTGACCCGGGGCGTCTTTCGAGTGAGCAGTTCTTC	CAISDPGRLSSEQFF
many	-	TRBV12-3/TRBV12-4	TRBJ1-5	TGTGCCAGCAGGGAGGGGTCTCAGCCCCAGCATTTT	CASREGSQPQHF
many	-	TRBV2	TRBJ2-1	TGTGCCAGCAGCCCACTAAGCTCCTACAATGAGCAGTTCTTC	CASSPLSSYNEQFF
few	TRBD1	TRBV28	TRBJ2-2	TGTGCCAGCACTTGGAAGGGGGCTGCCACCGGGGAGCTGTTTTTT	CASTWKGAATGELFF
few	-	TRBV10-3	TRBJ2-1	TGTGCCATCAGTGAATCCAACCCCGGGGATGAGCAGTTCTTC	CAISESNPGDEQFF
many	-	TRBV30	TRBJ1-1	TGTGCCTGGAGGTCCGGGAGGAACACTGAAGCTTTCTTT	CAWRSGRNTEAFF
few	-	TRBV30	TRBJ2-2	TGTGCCTGGAGCGGGGGAACGAACACCGGGGAGCTGTTTTTT	CAWSGGTNTGELFF
-	-	TRBV29-1	TRBJ2-3	TGCAGCGTTGAGAGGCCCGAGCGCACCCGCACAGATACGCAGTATTTT	CSVERPERTRTDTQYF
many	-	TRBV29-1	TRBJ2-7	TGCAGCGTTGAAGGCCTGCGCCAGGACGAGCAGTACTTC	CSVEGLRQDEQYF
few	-	TRBV7-6	TRBJ1-3	TGTGCCAGCAGCTTAGCTCAGGGATCTCGATCCCGTGGAAACACCATATATTTT	CASSLAQGSRSRGNTIYF
-	-	TRBV5-1	TRBJ2-3	TGCGCCAGCAGCTTGGTGACGGGGGCGAGCACAGATACGCAGTATTTT	CASSLVTGASTDTQYF
few	-	TRBV5-1	TRBJ2-1	TGCGCCAGCAGGTTCGGGGGTACCTACAATGAGCAGTTCTTC	CASRFGGTYNEQFF
few	-	TRBV4-1	TRBJ1-1	TGCGCCAGCAGCCAAGATCGGAGCGCCGGGGTTTACGGTGAAGCTTTCTTT	CASSQDRSAGVYGEAFF
many	-	TRBV12-3/TRBV12-4	TRBJ1-2	TGTGCCAGCAGTTTAACGAGAGCCTATGGCTACACCTTC	CASSLTRAYGYTF
many	-	TRBV29-1	TRBJ1-1	TGCAGCGTTGAGTTAGAGACAGTGAACACTGAAGCTTTCTTT	CSVELETVNTEAFF
many	TRBD1	TRBV18	TRBJ1-5	TGTGCCAGCTCACCGGAGGGGGCGGCGAGCAATCAGCCCCAGCATTTT	CASSPEGAASNQPQHF
many	TRBD2	TRBV12-3/TRBV12-4	TRBJ2-3	TGTGCCAGCAGTTTAACTAGCGGGAGGGCCCTCTGGGCAGATACGCAGTATTTT	CASSLTSGRALWADTQYF
many	-	TRBV11-2	TRBJ1-1	TGTGCCAGCAGCTCGCTCGGCTCGGGGGCTGAAGCTTTCTTT	CASSSLGSGAEAFF
few	TRBD2	TRBV6-5	TRBJ2-7	TGTGCCAGCAGCTCTACTAGCGGGAGCGGCTACGAGCAGTACTTC	CASSSTSGSGYEQYF
-	-	TRBV29-1	TRBJ2-7	TGCAGCGTCTACGGGGGACAGTTGATCTACGAGCAGTACTTC	CSVYGGQLIYEQYF